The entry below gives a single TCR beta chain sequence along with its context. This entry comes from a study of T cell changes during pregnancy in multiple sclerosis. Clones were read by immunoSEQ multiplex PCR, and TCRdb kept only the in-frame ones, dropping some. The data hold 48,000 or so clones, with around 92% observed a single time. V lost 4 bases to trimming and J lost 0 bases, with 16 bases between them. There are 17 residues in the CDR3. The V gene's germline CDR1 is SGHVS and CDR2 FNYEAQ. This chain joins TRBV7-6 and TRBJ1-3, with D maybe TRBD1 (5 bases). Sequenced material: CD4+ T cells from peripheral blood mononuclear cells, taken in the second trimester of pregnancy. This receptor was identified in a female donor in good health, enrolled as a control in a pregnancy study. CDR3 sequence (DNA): TGTGCCAGCAGCTCCCTCTTTGGACATCCCTCTGGAAACACCATATATTTT. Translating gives CASSSLFGHPSGNTIYF.